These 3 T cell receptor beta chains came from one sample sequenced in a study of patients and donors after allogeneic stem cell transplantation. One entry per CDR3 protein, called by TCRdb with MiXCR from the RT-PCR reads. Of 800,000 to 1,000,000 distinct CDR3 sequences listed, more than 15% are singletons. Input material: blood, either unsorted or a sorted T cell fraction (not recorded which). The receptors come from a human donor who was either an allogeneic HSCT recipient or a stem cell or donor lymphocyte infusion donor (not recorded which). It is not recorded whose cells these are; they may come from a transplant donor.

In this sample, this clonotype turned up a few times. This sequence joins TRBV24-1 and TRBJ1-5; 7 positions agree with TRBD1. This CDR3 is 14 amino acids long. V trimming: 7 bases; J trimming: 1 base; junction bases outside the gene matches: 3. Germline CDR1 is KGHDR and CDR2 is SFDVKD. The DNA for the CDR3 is TGTGCCACCAGGGCCAGGGGGAGCAATCAGCCCCAGCATTTT. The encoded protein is CATRARGSNQPQHF.

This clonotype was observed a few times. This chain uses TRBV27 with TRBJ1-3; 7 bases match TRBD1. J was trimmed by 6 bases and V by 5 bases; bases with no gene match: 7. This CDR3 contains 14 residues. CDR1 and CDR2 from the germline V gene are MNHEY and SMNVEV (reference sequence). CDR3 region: CASSVPGQLNTIYF. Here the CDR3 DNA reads TGTGCCAGCAGTGTACCGGGACAGTTAAACACCATATATTTT.

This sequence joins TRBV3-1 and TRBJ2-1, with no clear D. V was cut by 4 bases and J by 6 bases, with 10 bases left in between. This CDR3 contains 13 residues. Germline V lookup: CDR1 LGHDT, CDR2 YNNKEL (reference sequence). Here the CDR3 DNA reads TGTGCCAGCAGCCCCCAAATGGGCAATGAGCAGTTCTTC. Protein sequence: CASSPQMGNEQFF.